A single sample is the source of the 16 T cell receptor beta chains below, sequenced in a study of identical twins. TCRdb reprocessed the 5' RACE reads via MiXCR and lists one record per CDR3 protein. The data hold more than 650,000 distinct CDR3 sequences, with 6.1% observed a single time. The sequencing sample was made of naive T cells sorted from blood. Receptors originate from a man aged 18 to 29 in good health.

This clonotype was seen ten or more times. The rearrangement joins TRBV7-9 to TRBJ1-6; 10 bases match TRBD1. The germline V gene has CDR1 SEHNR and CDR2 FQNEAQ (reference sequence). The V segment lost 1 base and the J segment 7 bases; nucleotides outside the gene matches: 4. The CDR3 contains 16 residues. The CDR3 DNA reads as TGTGCCAGCAGCTTAGACGGGACAGGGGCAAATTCACCCCTCCACTTT. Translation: CASSLDGTGANSPLHF.

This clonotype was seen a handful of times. The CDR3 here is CASIRDAKETQYF. DNA for the CDR3: TGTGCCAGCATAAGGGACGCAAAAGAGACCCAGTACTTC. This chain links TRBV2 with TRBJ2-5; either TRBD1 or TRBD2 may fit D (5 bases each). The CDR3 runs to 13 residues. CDR1 and CDR2 (germline): SNHLY, FYNNEI. The germline V and J ends were trimmed by 7 bases and 3 bases, with 12 bases remaining between them.

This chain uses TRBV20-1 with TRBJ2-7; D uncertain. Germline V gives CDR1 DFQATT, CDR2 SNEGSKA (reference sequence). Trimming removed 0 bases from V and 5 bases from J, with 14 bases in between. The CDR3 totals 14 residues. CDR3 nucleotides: TGCAGTGCTAGAGATCCGCTAGTACGGCACGAGCAGTACTTC. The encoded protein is CSARDPLVRHEQYF.

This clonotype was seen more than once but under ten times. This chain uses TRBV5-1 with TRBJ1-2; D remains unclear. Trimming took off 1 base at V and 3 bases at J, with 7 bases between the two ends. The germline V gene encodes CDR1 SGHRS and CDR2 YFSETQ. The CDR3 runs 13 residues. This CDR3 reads CASSLQTDYGYTF. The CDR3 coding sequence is TGCGCCAGCAGCTTGCAAACCGACTATGGCTACACCTTC.

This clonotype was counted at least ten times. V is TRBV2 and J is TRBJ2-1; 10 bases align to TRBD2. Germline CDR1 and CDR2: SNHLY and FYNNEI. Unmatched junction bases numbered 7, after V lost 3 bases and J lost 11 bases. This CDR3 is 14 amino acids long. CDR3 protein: CASSEGLAGVKQFF. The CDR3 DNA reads TGTGCCAGCAGTGAGGGTCTAGCGGGAGTCAAGCAGTTCTTC.

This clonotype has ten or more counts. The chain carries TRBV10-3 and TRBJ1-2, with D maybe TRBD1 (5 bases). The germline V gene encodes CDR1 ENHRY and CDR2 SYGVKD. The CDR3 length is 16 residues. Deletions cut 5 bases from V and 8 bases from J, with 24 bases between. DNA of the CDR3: TGTGCCATCAGTTCCCCCGAAGGGGCGCCCCGTCCCGGCTACACCTTC. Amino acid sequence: CAISSPEGAPRPGYTF.

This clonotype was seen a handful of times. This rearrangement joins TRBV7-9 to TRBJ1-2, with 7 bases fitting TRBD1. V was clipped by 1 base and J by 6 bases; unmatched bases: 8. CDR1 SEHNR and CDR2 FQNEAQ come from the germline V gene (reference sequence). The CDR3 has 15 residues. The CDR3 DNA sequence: TGTGCCAGCAGCTTAGATGGGGACAGAATACATGGCTACACCTTC. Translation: CASSLDGDRIHGYTF.

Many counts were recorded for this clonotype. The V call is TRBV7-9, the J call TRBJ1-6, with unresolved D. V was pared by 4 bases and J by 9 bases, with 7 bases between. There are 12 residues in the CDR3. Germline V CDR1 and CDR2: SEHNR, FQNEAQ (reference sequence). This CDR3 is CASSWSGSPLHF. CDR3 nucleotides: TGTGCCAGCAGCTGGTCCGGTTCACCCCTCCACTTT.

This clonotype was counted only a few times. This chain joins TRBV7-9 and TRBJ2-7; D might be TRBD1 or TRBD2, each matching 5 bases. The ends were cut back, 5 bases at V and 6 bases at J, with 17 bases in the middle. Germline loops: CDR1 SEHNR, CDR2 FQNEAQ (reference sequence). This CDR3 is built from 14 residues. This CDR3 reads CASSQGRWQGEQYV. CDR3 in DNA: TGTGCCAGCAGCCAGGGACGCTGGCAGGGCGAGCAGTACGTC.

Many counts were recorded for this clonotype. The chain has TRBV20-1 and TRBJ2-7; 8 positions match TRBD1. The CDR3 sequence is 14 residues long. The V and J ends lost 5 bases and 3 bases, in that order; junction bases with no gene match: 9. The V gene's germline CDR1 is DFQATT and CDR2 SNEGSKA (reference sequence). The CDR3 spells CSAEKTGASYEQYF. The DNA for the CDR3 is TGCAGTGCTGAAAAGACAGGGGCGAGCTACGAGCAGTACTTC.

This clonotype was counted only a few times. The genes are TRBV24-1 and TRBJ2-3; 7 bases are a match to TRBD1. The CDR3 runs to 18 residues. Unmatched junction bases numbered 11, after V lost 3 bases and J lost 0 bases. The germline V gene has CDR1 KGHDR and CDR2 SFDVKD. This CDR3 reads CATSDPRSGGHSTDTQYF. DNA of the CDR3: TGTGCCACCAGTGATCCACGATCAGGGGGTCATAGCACAGATACGCAGTATTTT.

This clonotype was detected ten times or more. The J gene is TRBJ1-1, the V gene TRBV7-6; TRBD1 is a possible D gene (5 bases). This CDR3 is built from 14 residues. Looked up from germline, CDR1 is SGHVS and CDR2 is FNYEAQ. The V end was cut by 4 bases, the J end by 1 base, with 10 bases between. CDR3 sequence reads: CASSSVTANTEAFF. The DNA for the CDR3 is TGTGCCAGCAGCTCGGTGACAGCGAACACTGAAGCTTTCTTT.

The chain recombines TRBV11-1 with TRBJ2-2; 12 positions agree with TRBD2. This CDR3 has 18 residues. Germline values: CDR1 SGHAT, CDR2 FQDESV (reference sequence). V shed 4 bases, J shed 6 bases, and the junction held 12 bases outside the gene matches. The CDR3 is CASSSLPLAGGLSGELFF. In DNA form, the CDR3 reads TGTGCCAGCAGCTCACTACCCCTAGCGGGAGGGCTCTCCGGGGAGCTGTTTTTT.

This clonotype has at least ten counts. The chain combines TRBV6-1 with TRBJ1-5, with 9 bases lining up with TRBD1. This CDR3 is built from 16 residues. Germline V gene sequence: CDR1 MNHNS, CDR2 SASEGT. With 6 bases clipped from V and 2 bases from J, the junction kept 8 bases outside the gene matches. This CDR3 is CASRPQGAGGNQPQHF. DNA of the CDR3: TGTGCCAGCAGGCCACAGGGGGCCGGGGGCAATCAGCCCCAGCATTTT.

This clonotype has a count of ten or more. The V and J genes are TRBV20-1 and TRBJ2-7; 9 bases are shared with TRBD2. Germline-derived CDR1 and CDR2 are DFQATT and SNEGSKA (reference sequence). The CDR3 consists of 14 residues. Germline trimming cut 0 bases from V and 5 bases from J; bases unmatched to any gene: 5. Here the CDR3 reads CSAREASGNHEQYV. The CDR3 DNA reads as TGCAGTGCTAGAGAGGCTAGCGGGAACCACGAGCAGTACGTC.

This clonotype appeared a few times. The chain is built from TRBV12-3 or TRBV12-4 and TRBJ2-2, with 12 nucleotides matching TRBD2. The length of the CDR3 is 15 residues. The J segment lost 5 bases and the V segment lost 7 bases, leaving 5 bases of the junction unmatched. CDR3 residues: CASTLTSGRTGELFF. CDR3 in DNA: TGTGCCAGCACCCTAACTAGCGGGAGGACCGGGGAGCTGTTTTTT.